These 4 T cell receptor beta chains originate from one sample sequenced in a study of beta chain features in type 1 diabetes. The whole isolated RNA underwent reverse transcription, so sequencing captured expressed TCRB transcripts. The method was immunoSEQ multiplex PCR; TCRdb's version includes in-frame clones alone and lacks a portion of them. The data contain approximately 330,000 clones, approximately 11% of them singletons. Material: naive CD4+ T cells from blood. The source is a woman aged 30 to 39 in good health.

This chain links TRBV28 with TRBJ1-1, with 10 bases identical to TRBD1. Germline lookup yields CDR1 MDHEN and CDR2 SYDVKM. The trim removed 5 bases at V and 5 bases at J, leaving 8 bases unmatched. The CDR3 totals 15 residues. The CDR3 loop is CASSDRDRGRTEAFF. CDR3 DNA sequence: TGTGCCAGCAGTGACCGGGACAGGGGAAGAACTGAAGCTTTCTTT. Full variable domain (missing parts from reference TRBV28 and TRBJ1-1): DVKVTQSSRYLVKRTGEKVFLECVQDMDHENMFWYRQDPGLGLRLIYFSYDVKMKEKGDIPEGYSVSREKKERFSLILESASTNQTSMYLCASSDRDRGRTEAFFGQGTRLTVV.

This clone was seen a handful of times. The genes are TRBV11-1 and TRBJ2-1; possible D gene TRBD2, 6 bases. Per the germline V gene, CDR1 is SGHAT and CDR2 is FQDESV (reference sequence). The CDR3 has 15 amino acids. V lost 1 base and J lost 2, with 9 bases in between. The CDR3, as DNA: TGTGCCAGCAGCTTAGACCAGCGGGCCTACAATGAGCAGTTCTTC. Amino acid sequence: CASSLDQRAYNEQFF.

In regard to this clone: The sample has other DNA sequences that encode this CDR3 too. V usage is TRBV9 and J usage is TRBJ2-1; D unclear. Germline assignment: CDR1 SGDLS and CDR2 YYNGEE. V lost 1 base and J 2 bases, leaving 4 bases between the germline ends. The CDR3 covers 13 residues. CDR3 amino acids: CASSVLAYNEQFF. In DNA, the CDR3 is TGTGCCAGCAGCGTACTAGCCTACAATGAGCAGTTCTTC. Based on the CDR3 plus reference TRBV9 and TRBJ2-1, the full variable domain is DSGVTQTPKHLITATGQRVTLRCSPRSGDLSVYWYQQSLDQGLQFLIQYYNGEERAKGNILERFSAQQFPDLHSELNLSSLELGDSALYFCASSVLAYNEQFFGPGTRLTVL.

This chain links TRBV28 with TRBJ1-2; tentative D call: TRBD1 (6 bases). V was pared by 2 bases and J by 8 bases, with 12 bases between. Germline V gives CDR1 MDHEN, CDR2 SYDVKM. The CDR3 covers 13 residues. CDR3 sequence reads: CASSLQGLGGYTF. The CDR3 DNA reads as TGTGCCAGCAGTTTACAGGGGCTCGGGGGCTACACCTTC.